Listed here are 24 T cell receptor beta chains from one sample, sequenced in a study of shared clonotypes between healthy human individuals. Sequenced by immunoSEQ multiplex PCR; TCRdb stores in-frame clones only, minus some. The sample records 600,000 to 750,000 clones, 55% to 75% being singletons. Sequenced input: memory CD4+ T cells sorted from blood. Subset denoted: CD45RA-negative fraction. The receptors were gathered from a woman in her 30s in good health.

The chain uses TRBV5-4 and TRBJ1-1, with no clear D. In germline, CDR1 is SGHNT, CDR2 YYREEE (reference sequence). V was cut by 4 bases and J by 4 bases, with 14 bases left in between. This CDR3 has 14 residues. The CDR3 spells CASSLLDRTTEAFF. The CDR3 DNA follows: TGTGCCAGCAGCCTGCTCGACCGTACCACTGAAGCTTTCTTT.

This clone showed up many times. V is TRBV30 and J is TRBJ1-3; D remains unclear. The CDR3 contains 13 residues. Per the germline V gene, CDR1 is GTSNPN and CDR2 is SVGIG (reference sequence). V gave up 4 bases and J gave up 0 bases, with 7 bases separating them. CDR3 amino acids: CAWTHTSGNTIYF. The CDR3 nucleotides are TGTGCCTGGACGCACACCTCTGGAAACACCATATATTTT.

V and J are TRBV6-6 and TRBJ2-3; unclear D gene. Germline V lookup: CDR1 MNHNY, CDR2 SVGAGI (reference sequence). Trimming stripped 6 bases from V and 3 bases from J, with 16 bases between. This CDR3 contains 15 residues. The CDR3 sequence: CASSHGRLETDTQYF. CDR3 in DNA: TGTGCCAGCAGCCACGGGCGGTTGGAGACAGATACGCAGTATTTT.

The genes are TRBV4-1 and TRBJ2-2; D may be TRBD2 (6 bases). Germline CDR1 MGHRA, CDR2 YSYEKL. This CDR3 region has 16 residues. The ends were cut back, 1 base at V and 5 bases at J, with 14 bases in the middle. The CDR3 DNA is TGCGCCAGCAGCCAAGCCTCCGGGAGATTTACCGGGGAGCTGTTTTTT. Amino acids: CASSQASGRFTGELFF.

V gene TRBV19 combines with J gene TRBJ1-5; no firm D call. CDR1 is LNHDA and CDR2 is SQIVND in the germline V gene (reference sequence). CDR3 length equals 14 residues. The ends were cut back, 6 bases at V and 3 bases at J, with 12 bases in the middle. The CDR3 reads CASSAGRINQPQHF. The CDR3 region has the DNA TGTGCCAGTAGCGCCGGACGGATCAATCAGCCCCAGCATTTT.

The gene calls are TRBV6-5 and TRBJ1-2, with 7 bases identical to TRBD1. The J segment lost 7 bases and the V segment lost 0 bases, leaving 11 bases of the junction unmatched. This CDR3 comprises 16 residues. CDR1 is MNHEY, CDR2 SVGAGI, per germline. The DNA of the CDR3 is TGTGCCAGCAGTTACTCCCGCGCCGACAGGGTGCGTGGCTACACCTTC. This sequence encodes CASSYSRADRVRGYTF.

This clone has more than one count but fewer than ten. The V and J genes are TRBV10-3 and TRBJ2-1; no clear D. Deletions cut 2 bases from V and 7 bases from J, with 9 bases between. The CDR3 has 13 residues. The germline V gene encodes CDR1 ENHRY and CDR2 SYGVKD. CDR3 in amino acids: CAISERRVNEQFF. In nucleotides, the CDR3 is TGTGCCATCAGTGAGCGGAGAGTAAATGAGCAGTTCTTC.

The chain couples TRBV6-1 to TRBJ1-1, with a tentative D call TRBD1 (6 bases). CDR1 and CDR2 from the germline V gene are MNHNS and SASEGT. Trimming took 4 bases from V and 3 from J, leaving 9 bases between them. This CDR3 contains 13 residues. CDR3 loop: CASSGWGHTEAFF. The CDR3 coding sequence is TGTGCCAGCAGTGGCTGGGGGCACACTGAAGCTTTCTTT.

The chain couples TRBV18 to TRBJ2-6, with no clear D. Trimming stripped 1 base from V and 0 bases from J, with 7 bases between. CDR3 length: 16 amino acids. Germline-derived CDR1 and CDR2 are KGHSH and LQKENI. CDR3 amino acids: CASSPRQHSGANVLTF. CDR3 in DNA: TGTGCCAGCTCACCACGCCAGCACTCTGGGGCCAACGTCCTGACTTTC.

The CDR3, as DNA: TGTGCCAGCCAGCTAGTGGGGGATCAGCCCCAGCATTTT. Its protein is CASQLVGDQPQHF. The chain is built from TRBV7-8 and TRBJ1-5, with D perhaps TRBD1 (5 bases). V gave up 8 bases and J gave up 5 bases, with 13 bases separating them. The CDR3 extends over 13 amino acids. Germline CDR1 SGHVS, CDR2 FQNEAQ. Supplemented by reference TRBV7-8 and TRBJ1-5, the full variable domain reads GAGVSQSPRYKVAKRGQDVALRCDPISGHVSLFWYQQALGQGPEFLTYFQNEAQLDKSGLPSDRFFAERPEGSVSTLKIQRTQQEDSAVYLCASQLVGDQPQHFGDGTRLSIL.

The DNA of the CDR3 is TGTGCCAGCAGCAAATGGACAGTAAATAGTGGGACCCAGTACTTC. Translating it yields CASSKWTVNSGTQYF. The chain joins TRBV5-5 to TRBJ2-5; D is possibly TRBD1 (6 bases). This CDR3 comprises 15 residues. Germline CDR1 is SGHKS and CDR2 is YYEKEE (reference sequence). V lost 4 bases and J 7 bases, leaving 20 bases between the germline ends.

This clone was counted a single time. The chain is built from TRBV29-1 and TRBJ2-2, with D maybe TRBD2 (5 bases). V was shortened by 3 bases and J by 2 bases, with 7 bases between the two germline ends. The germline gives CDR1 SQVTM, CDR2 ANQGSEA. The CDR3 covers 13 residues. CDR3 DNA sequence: TGCAGCGTTGATCCGGGAAACACCGGGGAGCTGTTTTTT. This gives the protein CSVDPGNTGELFF.

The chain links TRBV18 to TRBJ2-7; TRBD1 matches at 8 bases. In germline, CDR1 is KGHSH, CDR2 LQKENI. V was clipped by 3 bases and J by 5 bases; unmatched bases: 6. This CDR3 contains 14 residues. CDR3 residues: CASSPRTGNHEQYF. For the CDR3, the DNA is TGTGCCAGCTCACCCAGGACAGGGAACCACGAGCAGTACTTC.

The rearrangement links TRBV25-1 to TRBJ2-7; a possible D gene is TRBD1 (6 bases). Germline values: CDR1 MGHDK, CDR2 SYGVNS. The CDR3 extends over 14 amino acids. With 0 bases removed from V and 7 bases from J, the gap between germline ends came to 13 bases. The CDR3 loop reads CASSEYGGMGEQYF. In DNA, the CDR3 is TGTGCCAGCAGTGAATATGGGGGCATGGGGGAGCAGTACTTC.

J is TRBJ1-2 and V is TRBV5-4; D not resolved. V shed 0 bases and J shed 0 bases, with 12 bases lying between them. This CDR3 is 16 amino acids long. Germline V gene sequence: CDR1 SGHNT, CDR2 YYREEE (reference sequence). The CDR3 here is CASSLDRGTANYGYTF. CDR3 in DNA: TGTGCCAGCAGCTTGGACCGAGGTACGGCTAACTATGGCTACACCTTC.

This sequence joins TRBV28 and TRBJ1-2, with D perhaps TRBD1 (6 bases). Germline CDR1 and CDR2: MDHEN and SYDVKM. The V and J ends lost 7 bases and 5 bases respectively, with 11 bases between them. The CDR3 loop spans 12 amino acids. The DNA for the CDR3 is TGTGCCAGCATCAAAACAGGGTATGGCTACACCTTC. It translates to CASIKTGYGYTF.

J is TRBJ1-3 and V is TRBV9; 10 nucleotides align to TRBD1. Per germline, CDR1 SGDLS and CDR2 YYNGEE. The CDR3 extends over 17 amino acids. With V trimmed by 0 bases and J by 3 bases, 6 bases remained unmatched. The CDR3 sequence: CASSVGQGALIGNTIYF. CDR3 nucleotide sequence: TGTGCCAGCAGCGTAGGACAGGGGGCTCTCATTGGAAACACCATATATTTT.

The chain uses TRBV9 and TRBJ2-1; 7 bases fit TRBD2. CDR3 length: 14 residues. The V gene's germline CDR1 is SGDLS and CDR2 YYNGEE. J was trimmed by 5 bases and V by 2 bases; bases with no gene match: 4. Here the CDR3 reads CASSVSGGDNEQFF. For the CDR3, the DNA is TGTGCCAGCAGCGTTTCGGGAGGTGACAATGAGCAGTTCTTC. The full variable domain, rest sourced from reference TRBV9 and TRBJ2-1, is DSGVTQTPKHLITATGQRVTLRCSPRSGDLSVYWYQQSLDQGLQFLIQYYNGEERAKGNILERFSAQQFPDLHSELNLSSLELGDSALYFCASSVSGGDNEQFFGPGTRLTVL.

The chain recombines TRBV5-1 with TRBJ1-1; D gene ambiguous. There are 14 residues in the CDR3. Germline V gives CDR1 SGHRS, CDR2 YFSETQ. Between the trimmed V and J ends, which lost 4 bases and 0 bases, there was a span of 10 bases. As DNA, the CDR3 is TGCGCCAGCAGCCTCAGCAATCTGAACACTGAAGCTTTCTTT. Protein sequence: CASSLSNLNTEAFF.

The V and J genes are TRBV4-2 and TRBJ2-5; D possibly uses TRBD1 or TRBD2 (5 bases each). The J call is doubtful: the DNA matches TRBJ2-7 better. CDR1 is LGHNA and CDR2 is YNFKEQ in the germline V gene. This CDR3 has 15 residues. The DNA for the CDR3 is TGTGCCAGCAGCCAAGGGGGGACGTCGTCCTACGAGCAGTACTTC. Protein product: CASSQGGTSSYEQYF.

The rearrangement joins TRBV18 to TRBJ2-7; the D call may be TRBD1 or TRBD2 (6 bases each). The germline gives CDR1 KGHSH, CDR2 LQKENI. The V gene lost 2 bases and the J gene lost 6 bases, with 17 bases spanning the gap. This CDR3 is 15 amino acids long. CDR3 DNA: TGTGCCAGCTCACCAGCGACAGGACTATCCGGCGAGCAGTACTTC. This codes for CASSPATGLSGEQYF.

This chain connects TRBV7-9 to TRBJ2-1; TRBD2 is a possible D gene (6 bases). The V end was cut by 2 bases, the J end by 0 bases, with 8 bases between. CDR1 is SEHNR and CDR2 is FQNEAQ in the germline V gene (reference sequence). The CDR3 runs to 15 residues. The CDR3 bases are TGTGCCAGCAGCTTATATAGCGGCTCCTACAATGAGCAGTTCTTC. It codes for CASSLYSGSYNEQFF.

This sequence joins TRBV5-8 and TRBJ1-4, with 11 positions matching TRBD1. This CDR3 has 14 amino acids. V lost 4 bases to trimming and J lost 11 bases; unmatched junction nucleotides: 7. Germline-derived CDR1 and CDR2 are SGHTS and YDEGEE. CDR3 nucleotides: TGTGCCAGCAGCACCCGGACAGGGGGCGAGAAACTGTTTTTT. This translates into CASSTRTGGEKLFF.

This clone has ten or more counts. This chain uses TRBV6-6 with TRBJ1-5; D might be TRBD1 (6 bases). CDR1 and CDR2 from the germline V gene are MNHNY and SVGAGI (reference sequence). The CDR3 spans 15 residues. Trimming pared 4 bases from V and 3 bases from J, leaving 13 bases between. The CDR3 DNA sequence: TGTGCCAGCAGTTCCCACACAGGGAACAATCAGCCCCAGCATTTT. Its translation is CASSSHTGNNQPQHF.